This TCR beta chain was identified during a study of tumor-infiltrating lymphocytes in localized non-small cell lung cancer (dated by TCRdb to the early 2020s). Study-level background: Patients whose samples were collected after neoadjuvant chemotherapy, as well as both smokers and never-smokers and several histologies, were included in the cohort. From each patient came resected tumor tissue plus uninvolved lung tissue from that same patient, and the uninvolved lung tissue was described as non-adjacent to the tumor. Alongside flow cytometry, multiplex immunofluorescence, RNA-seq, exome sequencing and proteomics, TCR sequencing was applied to the same patients as one of several integrated assays. In total, the ICON cohort consisted of approximately 140 surgical patients with localized non-small cell lung cancer who had their tumors resected. For under 65 patients, immunoSEQ T-cell fraction was compared between paired tumor and uninvolved lung.

CDR1 and CDR2, per the germline V gene, are MNHEY and SVGAGI. Trimming at the junction amounts to 0 bases on V and 5 bases on J, and the germline ends lie 13 bases apart. CDR3 length: 15 amino acids, cysteine to phenylalanine. The retained sequence is limited to the CDR3, 45 bases, with the frame set at the first base. The study at large found these results: No association of tumor T-cell fraction from TCR sequencing with recurrence-free survival was found (p = 0.61). Assay coverage differed among patients according to how much tissue was available, so only a subset of the cohort had TCR sequencing. The TCR-derived T-cell fraction showed no difference between the flow cytometry-defined immunotypes IM1 (good prognosis) and IM2 (poor prognosis). Higher T cell infiltration in tumors than in uninvolved lung tissue was supported by TCRbeta sequencing, consistent with immunofluorescence CD3 counts. Because different pieces of the same tissue were used for different assays, technical variation could not be separated from intratumor heterogeneity.

The T-cell fraction in tumor and uninvolved lung tissue was obtained from TCR sequencing using the immunoSEQ assay. Turning to the authors' computational methods: To analyze survival, patients were divided into a high T-cell fraction group (upper tertile) and a low T-cell fraction group (lower two tertiles), and the two groups were compared using a log-rank test. A signed-rank test was used to test paired tumor versus uninvolved lung differences in T-cell fraction. Entries here come from immuneACCESS through TCRdb and include only in-frame sequences with V and J called. Some clones fail to appear in such tables; in the studies checked, an unresolved V gene covers under half of the shortfall, and the cause of the remainder is unknown. V, J and clone size reflect that table, while D and trimming were determined from the DNA. This sample comprises 13,000 or so clones, around 80% of them detected only once. In total, the top ten clones hold around 12% of the sample.

Concerning this clone: The antigen this receptor binds is unknown. No base qualities exist here, and no much larger clone lies one base off it.

Patient enrollment in ICON started in the first half of 2016, and the final patient was enrolled in 2018. From a subcohort of around 78 patients, fresh tumor and matched uninvolved tissue were collected for in-depth immune analyses, including TCR sequencing. DNA isolated from bulk tissue, without cell sorting, was used for TCR sequencing. The receptor was isolated from a human donor with non-small cell lung cancer. Sequencing was carried out using lung tumor tissue. The rearrangement combines TRBV6-5 with TRBJ1-1, with no reliable assignment of the D segment. The CDR3 has the sequence CASSYSWTVGTEAFF. The DNA is TGTGCCAGCAGTTACTCGTGGACGGTGGGGACTGAAGCTTTCTTT.